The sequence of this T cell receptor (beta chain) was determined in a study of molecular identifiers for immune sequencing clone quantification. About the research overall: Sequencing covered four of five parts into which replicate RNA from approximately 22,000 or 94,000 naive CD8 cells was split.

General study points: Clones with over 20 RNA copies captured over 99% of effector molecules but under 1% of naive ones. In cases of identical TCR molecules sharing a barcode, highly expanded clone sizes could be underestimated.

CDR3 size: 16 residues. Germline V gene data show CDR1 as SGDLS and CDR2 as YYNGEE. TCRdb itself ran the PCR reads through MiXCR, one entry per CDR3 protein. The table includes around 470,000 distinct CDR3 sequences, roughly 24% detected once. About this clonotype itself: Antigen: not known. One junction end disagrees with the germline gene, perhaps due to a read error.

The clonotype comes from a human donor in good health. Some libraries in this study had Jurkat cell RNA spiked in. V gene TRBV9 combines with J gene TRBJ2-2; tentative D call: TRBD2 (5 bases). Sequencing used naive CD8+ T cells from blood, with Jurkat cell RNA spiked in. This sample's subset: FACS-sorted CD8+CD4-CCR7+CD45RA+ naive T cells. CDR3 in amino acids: CASSPPAAPNTGELIF. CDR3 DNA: TGTGCCAGCAGCCCCCCAGCGGCCCCGAACACCGGGGAGCTGATTTTT.